This T cell receptor (beta chain) comes out of a study of radiation and T cells in renal cell carcinoma (dated by TCRdb to the early 2020s). About the study as a whole: In total, about 50 samples underwent TCR beta sequencing: around 25 tumors plus 27 peripheral blood samples. The last blood draw occurred 4 weeks after radiation, at the same time as nephrectomy. Across all 50 or so samples, several million unique CDR3 nucleotide sequences encoding roughly 2.7 million unique CDR3 amino acid sequences were identified. Study-wide conclusions, independent of this receptor: Top tumor clonotypes rose in blood from baseline to 2 weeks post-radiation, then contracted by 4 weeks, suggesting transient expansion of tumor-resident clones. Because pretreatment tumor biopsies were not available, the study could not determine whether clonotypes were already present within the tumor at baseline. Changes in the blood repertoire were not tracked past 4 weeks after treatment. Effects of radiation dose or scheduling on the TCR repertoire could not be addressed with the single-armed trial design.

What this sample's time point label stands for: blood 4 weeks post-SBRT, at nephrectomy. The treatment or condition label, read with the paper, signifies: 15 Gy SBRT to primary tumor, nephrectomy 4 weeks later. The samples were obtained from a clinical trial, where primary renal cell carcinomas were treated with 15 Gy stereotactic body radiation therapy and then removed by nephrectomy 4 weeks afterward. To follow tumor-enriched clonotypes, peripheral blood was collected serially from radiation-treated patients at baseline and again at 2 weeks and 4 weeks after SBRT. Every patient's renal cell carcinoma showed clear cell pathology. Genomic DNA for TCR sequencing was prepared using the QIAamp DNA Blood Mini Kit (Qiagen). Only samples passing all quality control checks were included in the analyses. The junction carries 19 bases between V and J, which are trimmed by 8 bases and 11 bases respectively. The germline V gene sets CDR1 to SNHLY and CDR2 to FYNNEI. Its CDR3 holds 12 amino acids, cysteine through phenylalanine. Only the CDR3 portion is preserved as DNA: 36 bases, with reading frame beginning at the first base.

In its sample, this clone was seen once. Its recognized antigen is unknown. One base away there is no much larger clone; base qualities are not given. Following the manufacturer's recommendations, the immunoSEQ kit was used to generate TCR beta libraries from genomic DNA. To prepare the libraries, a first multiplex PCR with proprietary primers was run, followed by a second PCR that added unique barcodes, and a bead cleanup was done after each round. Each sample batch included a kit-provided positive control reaction and a negative control reaction. The final libraries were assessed on an Agilent 4200 TapeStation D1000 ScreenTape, pooled by volume, and quantified by qPCR. Sequencing was performed on an Illumina NextSeq500 using a MidOutput 150-cycle cartridge, with 156 Read1 cycles, 15 Index1 cycles, and the kit custom primers. The pooled library was loaded at around 1.1 pM with a roughly 20% PhiX control spike-in. The original pipeline was this. The vendor-processed data were analyzed in R, and a clonotype was defined as all T cells that share the same CDR3 nucleotide sequence. In the clone abundance analyses, frequencies were normalized to the 10,000 most abundant clones in each sample. Public T cell clones, which averaged fewer than five per sample, were removed prior to analysis. Tumor-enriched clonotypes and baseline blood-enriched clonotypes were defined as those with an abundance difference of at least 32-fold between compartments. A beta-binomial differential abundance model was applied to find clonotypes that expanded or contracted between blood time points. Tumor-blood repertoire similarity was measured with the Baroni-Urbani and Buser coefficient, and groups were compared using two-tailed Wilcoxon tests in R. The source is immuneACCESS, and TCRdb retained only in-frame sequences with V and J called. Part of the clones is not carried over; for the studies checked, unresolved V genes explain less than half of this, and the remainder is unexplained. V and J calls and clone size come straight from that table; D and trimming were deduced from the DNA. The sample table records around 100,000 clones; 65% to 90% of these occur just once. Approximately 7.2% of the sample comes from the top ten.

The starting material was blood, obtained from a patient whose treatment included radiotherapy and nephrectomy. The chain is made from TRBV2 and TRBJ2-7; the D gene is not confidently resolved. The TCR sequence derives from a man in his 60s with renal cell carcinoma. The CDR3 has the sequence CASAPGPLLEYF. The DNA sequence is given as TGTGCCAGCGCCCCCGGTCCCCTCCTTGAGTACTTC.